Listed below are T cell receptor beta chains from one sample, sequenced in a study of blood T cell repertoires in COVID-19. Here immunoSEQ multiplex PCR was the method, and the copy in TCRdb shows in-frame clones only, minus some. Of about 230,000 clones listed, more than 75% are singletons. The sequenced material came from PBMCs or T cells enriched from blood (not recorded which). These receptors were taken from a man between 18 and 29 years old who had recovered from COVID-19. Each CDR3 is given with its conserved first and last residue. D genes are given only for firm matches. Some rows have no size entry. The others give once, few or many, or a class for an expanded clone.

clone_size	d_call	j_call	v_call	cdr3_aa	cdr3_nt
NA	TRBD1	TRBJ1-1	TRBV4-1	CASSPQGQGTEAFF	TGCGCCAGCAGCCCCCAGGGACAGGGCACTGAAGCTTTCTTT
once	TRBD1	TRBJ2-7	TRBV6-5	CASRGRGTGRYEQYF	TGTGCCAGCAGAGGGAGAGGGACAGGGAGGTACGAGCAGTACTTC
NA	TRBD2	TRBJ2-7	TRBV30	CAWTSGSSYEQYF	TGTGCCTGGACTAGCGGGAGTTCCTACGAGCAGTACTTC
NA	TRBD2	TRBJ2-1	TRBV10-2	CASSEVGGGAHEQFF	TGCGCCAGCAGTGAGGTGGGCGGGGGGGCCCATGAGCAGTTCTTC
NA	NA	TRBJ2-7	TRBV6-2/TRBV6-3	CASSYAGRPYEQYF	TGTGCCAGCAGTTATGCGGGGCGACCCTACGAGCAGTACTTC
NA	NA	TRBJ1-1	TRBV6-5	CASSLNSLDTEAFF	TGTGCCAGCAGCCTAAATAGTCTCGACACTGAAGCTTTCTTT
NA	TRBD2	TRBJ2-6	TRBV29-1	CSVAGRKAGAGANVLTF	TGCAGCGTGGCTGGGCGCAAAGCGGGGGCTGGGGCCAACGTCCTGACTTTC
NA	TRBD2	TRBJ2-3	TRBV7-2	CASSLSTLAGRTDTQYF	TGTGCCAGCAGCTTATCAACGCTAGCGGGTCGCACAGATACGCAGTATTTT
NA	NA	TRBJ2-2	TRBV7-9	CASSLLPPAADTGELFF	TGTGCCAGCAGCTTACTTCCCCCTGCCGCGGACACCGGGGAGCTGTTTTTT
NA	NA	TRBJ1-1	TRBV7-9	CASSVQLSGSTEAFF	TGTGCCAGCAGCGTACAACTATCGGGGAGCACTGAAGCTTTCTTT
NA	NA	TRBJ2-5	TRBV5-1	CASSFFGGTQETQYF	TGCGCCAGCAGCTTTTTTGGGGGGACCCAAGAGACCCAGTACTTC
NA	TRBD2	TRBJ2-5	TRBV3-1/TRBV3-2	CASSQDSGGPMKFRLTQYF	TGTGCCAGCAGCCAAGATAGCGGGGGGCCAATGAAGTTTCGTCTGACCCAGTACTTC
NA	NA	TRBJ2-2	TRBV3-1/TRBV3-2	CASSAHPGGNTGELFF	TGTGCCAGCAGCGCTCACCCCGGGGGTAACACCGGGGAGCTGTTTTTT
once	NA	TRBJ1-5	TRBV21-1	CASSKDRERWDNQPQHF	TGTGCCAGCAGCAAGGACAGGGAACGTTGGGACAATCAGCCCCAGCATTTT
NA	TRBD2	TRBJ2-7	TRBV6-5	CASSYGGGSLYEQYF	TGTGCCAGCAGTTACGGAGGCGGGAGTTTATACGAGCAGTACTTC
NA	TRBD1	TRBJ1-4	TRBV7-9	CASSSGTGLTEKLFF	TGTGCCAGCAGTTCCGGGACAGGGCTAACCGAAAAACTGTTTTTT
NA	NA	TRBJ2-1	TRBV7-9	CASSRPGHSYNEQFF	TGTGCCAGCAGTCGACCGGGACATTCCTACAATGAGCAGTTCTTC
NA	NA	TRBJ1-5	TRBV24-1	CATTQSQESNQPQHF	TGTGCCACCACCCAGAGCCAGGAAAGCAATCAGCCCCAGCATTTT
NA	NA	TRBJ2-1	TRBV19	CASSIRVVGVPNEQFF	TGTGCCAGTAGTATCCGCGTGGTGGGAGTCCCTAATGAGCAGTTCTTC
NA	TRBD2	TRBJ2-7	TRBV27	CASADRLAGYYEQYF	TGTGCCAGCGCGGATAGACTAGCGGGATACTACGAGCAGTACTTC
NA	TRBD1	TRBJ1-5	TRBV29-1	CSVGTGGGQPQHF	TGCAGCGTGGGGACAGGGGGGGGTCAGCCCCAGCATTTT
once	NA	TRBJ2-1	TRBV4-1	CASSQEGSSFEQFF	TGCGCCAGCAGCCAAGAGGGATCTAGCTTCGAGCAGTTCTTC
NA	NA	TRBJ2-5	TRBV10-1	CASSGAGETQYF	TGCGCCAGCAGTGGGGCGGGTGAGACCCAGTACTTC
NA	TRBD1	TRBJ2-3	TRBV23-1	CASSRRTGEKLRGTDTQYF	TGCGCCAGCAGTCGTAGGACAGGGGAAAAACTTCGGGGCACAGATACGCAGTATTTT
NA	NA	TRBJ1-5	TRBV10-2	CASSVNAVPYSNQPQHF	TGCGCCAGCAGTGTTAACGCAGTACCTTATAGCAATCAGCCCCAGCATTTT
few	NA	TRBJ1-5	TRBV15	CATSRDPGGNQPQHF	TGTGCCACCAGCAGAGATCCTGGCGGGAATCAGCCCCAGCATTTT
NA	TRBD1	TRBJ2-2	TRBV11-2	CASSFNRGNTGELFF	TGTGCCAGCAGCTTTAACAGGGGGAACACCGGGGAGCTGTTTTTT
NA	NA	TRBJ2-7	TRBV12-3/TRBV12-4	CASSYGGPYEQYF	TGTGCCAGCAGTTACGGCGGGCCCTACGAGCAGTACTTC
NA	NA	TRBJ2-5	TRBV21-1	CASSRHGTSDVRGTQYF	TGTGCCAGCAGCAGACATGGGACTAGCGATGTTCGTGGGACCCAGTACTTC
NA	TRBD2	TRBJ2-1	TRBV7-9	CASSYASGVTFNEQFF	TGTGCCAGCAGCTACGCTAGCGGGGTAACGTTCAATGAGCAGTTCTTC
NA	TRBD2	TRBJ2-1	TRBV4-1	CASSQQIGTMKYNEQFF	TGCGCCAGCAGCCAACAAATCGGGACTATGAAATACAATGAGCAGTTCTTC
NA	NA	TRBJ1-2	TRBV5-1	CASSLDRGNYGYTF	TGCGCCAGCAGCTTGGATAGAGGCAACTATGGCTACACCTTC
once	NA	TRBJ2-7	TRBV6-5	CASSPTAGRYEQYF	TGTGCCAGCAGTCCTACGGCAGGGCGGTACGAGCAGTACTTC
few	NA	TRBJ1-6	TRBV4-1	CASSQAQGNGLRLHF	TGCGCCAGCAGCCAGGCTCAGGGGAACGGGCTTCGACTCCACTTT
NA	TRBD1	TRBJ2-1	TRBV5-4	CASSRDRGIYNEQFF	TGTGCCAGCAGCCGGGACAGGGGAATCTACAATGAGCAGTTCTTC
NA	TRBD1	TRBJ1-1	TRBV5-6	CASSPLPGGVSAYTEAFF	TGTGCCAGCAGCCCCCTGCCAGGGGGCGTTTCTGCCTACACTGAAGCTTTCTTT
NA	TRBD1	TRBJ1-6	TRBV18	CASSPMDREFYNSPLHF	TGTGCCAGCTCACCGATGGACAGGGAGTTCTATAATTCACCCCTCCACTTT